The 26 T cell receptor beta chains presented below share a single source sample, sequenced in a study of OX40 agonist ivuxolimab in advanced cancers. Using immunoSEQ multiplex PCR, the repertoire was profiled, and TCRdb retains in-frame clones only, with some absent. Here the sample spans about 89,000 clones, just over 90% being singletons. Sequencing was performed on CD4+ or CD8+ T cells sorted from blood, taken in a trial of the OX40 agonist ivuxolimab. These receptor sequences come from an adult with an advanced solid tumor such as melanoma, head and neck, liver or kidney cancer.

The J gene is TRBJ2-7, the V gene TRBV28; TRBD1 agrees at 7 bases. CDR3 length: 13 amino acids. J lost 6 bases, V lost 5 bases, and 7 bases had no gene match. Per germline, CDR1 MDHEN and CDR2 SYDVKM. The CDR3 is CASSIHGTVEQYF. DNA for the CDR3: TGTGCCAGCAGTATCCACGGGACAGTCGAGCAGTACTTC.

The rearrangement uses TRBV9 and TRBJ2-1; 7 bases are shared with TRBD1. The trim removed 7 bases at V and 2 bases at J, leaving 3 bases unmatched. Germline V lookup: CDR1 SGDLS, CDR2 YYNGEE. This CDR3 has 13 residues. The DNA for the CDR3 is TGTGCCAGCGGGGACAGTACCTACAATGAGCAGTTCTTC. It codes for CASGDSTYNEQFF.

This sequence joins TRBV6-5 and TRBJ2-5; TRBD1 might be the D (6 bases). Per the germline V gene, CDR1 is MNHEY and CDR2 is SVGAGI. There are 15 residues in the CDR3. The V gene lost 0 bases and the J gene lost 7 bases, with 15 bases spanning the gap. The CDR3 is CASSYSRTVKGTQYF. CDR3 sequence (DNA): TGTGCCAGCAGTTACTCTAGGACAGTCAAGGGGACCCAGTACTTC.

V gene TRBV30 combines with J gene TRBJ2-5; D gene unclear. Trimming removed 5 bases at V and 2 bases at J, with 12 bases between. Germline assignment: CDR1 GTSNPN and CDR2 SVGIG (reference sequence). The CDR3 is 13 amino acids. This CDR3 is CAWATQLQETQYF. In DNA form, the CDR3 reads TGTGCCTGGGCCACACAGCTACAAGAGACCCAGTACTTC.

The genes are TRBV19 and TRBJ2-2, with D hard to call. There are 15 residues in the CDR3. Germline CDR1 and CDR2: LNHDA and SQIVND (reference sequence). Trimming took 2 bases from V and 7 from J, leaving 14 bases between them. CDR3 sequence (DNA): TGTGCCAGTAGTATATCTCAGTGGTACGGCGGGGAGCTGTTTTTT. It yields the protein CASSISQWYGGELFF.

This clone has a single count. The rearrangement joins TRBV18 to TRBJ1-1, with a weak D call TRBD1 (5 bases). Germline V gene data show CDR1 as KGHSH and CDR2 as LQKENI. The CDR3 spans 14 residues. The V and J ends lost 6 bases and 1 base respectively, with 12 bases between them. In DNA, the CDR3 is TGTGCCAGCTCCCGAGGAACAGGGAACACTGAAGCTTTCTTT. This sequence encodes CASSRGTGNTEAFF.

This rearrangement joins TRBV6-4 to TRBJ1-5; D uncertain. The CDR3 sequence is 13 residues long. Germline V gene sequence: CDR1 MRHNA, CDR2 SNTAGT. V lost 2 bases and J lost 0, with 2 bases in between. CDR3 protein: CASSDNSNQPQHF. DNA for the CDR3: TGTGCCAGCAGTGACAATAGCAATCAGCCCCAGCATTTT.

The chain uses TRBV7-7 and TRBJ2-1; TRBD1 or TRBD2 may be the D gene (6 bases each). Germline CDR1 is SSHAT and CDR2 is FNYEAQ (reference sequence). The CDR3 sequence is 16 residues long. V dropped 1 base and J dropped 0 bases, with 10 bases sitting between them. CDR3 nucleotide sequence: TGTGCCAGCAGCTTAGAAGGGGGGAGCTCCTACAATGAGCAGTTCTTC. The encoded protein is CASSLEGGSSYNEQFF.

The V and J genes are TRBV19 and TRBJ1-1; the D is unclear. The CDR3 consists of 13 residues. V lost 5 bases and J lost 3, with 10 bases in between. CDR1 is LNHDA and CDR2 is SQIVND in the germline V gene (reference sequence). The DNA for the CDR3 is TGTGCCAGTAGTCCGTATTCGTACACTGAAGCTTTCTTT. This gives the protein CASSPYSYTEAFF.

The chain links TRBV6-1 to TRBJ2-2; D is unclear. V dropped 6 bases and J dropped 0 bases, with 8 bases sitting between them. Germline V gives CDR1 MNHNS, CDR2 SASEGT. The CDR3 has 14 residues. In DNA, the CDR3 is TGTGCCAGCAGGTACGGCGCGAACACCGGGGAGCTGTTTTTT. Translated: CASRYGANTGELFF.

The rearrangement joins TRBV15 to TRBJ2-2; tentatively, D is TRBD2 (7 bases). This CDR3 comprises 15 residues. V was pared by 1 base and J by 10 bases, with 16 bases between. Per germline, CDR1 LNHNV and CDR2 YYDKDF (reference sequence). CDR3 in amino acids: CATSRGFGGLVELFF. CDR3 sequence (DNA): TGTGCCACCAGCAGAGGTTTCGGGGGGCTAGTGGAGCTGTTTTTT. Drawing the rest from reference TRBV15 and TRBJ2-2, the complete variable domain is DAMVIQNPRYQVTQFGKPVTLSCSQTLNHNVMYWYQQKSSQAPKLLFHYYDKDFNNEADTPDNFQSRRPNTSFCFLDIRSPGLGDTAMYLCATSRGFGGLVELFFGEGSRLTVL.

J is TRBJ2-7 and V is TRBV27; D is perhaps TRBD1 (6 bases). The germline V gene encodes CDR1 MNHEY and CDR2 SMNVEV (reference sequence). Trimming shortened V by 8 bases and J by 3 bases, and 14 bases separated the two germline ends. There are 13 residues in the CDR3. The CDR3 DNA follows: TGTGCCAGCCAACTACAGGGAAGCTACGAGCAGTACTTC. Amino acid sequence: CASQLQGSYEQYF.

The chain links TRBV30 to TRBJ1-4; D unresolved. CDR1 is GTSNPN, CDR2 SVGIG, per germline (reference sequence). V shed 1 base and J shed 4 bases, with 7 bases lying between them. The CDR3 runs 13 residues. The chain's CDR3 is CAWSGLLNEKLFF. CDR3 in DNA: TGTGCCTGGAGTGGACTCCTTAATGAAAAACTGTTTTTT.

DNA of the CDR3: TGTGCCTGGAGTGAACAGGCGTCCGGGGAGCTGTTTTTT. Encoded protein: CAWSEQASGELFF. The rearrangement uses TRBV30 and TRBJ2-2; maybe TRBD1 (5 bases). The CDR3 has 13 amino acids. Germline CDR1 and CDR2: GTSNPN and SVGIG (reference sequence). Trimming shortened V by 1 base and J by 6 bases, and 9 bases separated the two germline ends. The whole variable domain, remainder taken from reference TRBV30 and TRBJ2-2, is SQTIHQWPATLVQPVGSPLSLECTVEGTSNPNLYWYRQAAGRGLQLLFYSVGIGQISSEVPQNLSASRPQDRQFILSSKKLLLSDSGFYLCAWSEQASGELFFGEGSRLTVL.

CDR3 protein: CAWSWSSGNTIYF. The CDR3 region has the DNA TGTGCCTGGAGTTGGAGCTCTGGAAACACCATATATTTT. The genes are TRBV30 and TRBJ1-3, with D hard to call. In germline, CDR1 is GTSNPN, CDR2 SVGIG (reference sequence). This CDR3 is 13 amino acids long. V was trimmed by 2 bases and J by 0 bases, leaving 5 bases between them.

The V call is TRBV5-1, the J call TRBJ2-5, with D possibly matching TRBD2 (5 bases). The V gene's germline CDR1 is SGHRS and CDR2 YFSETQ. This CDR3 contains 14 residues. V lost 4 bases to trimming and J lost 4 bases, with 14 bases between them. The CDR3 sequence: CASSAADLTETQYF. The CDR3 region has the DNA TGCGCCAGCAGCGCCGCGGACTTAACAGAGACCCAGTACTTC.

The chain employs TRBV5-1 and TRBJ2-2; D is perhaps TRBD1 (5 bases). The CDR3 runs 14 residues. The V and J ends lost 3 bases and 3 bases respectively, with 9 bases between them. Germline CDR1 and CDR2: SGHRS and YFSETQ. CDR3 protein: CASSWQGDTGELFF. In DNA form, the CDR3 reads TGCGCCAGCAGCTGGCAGGGTGACACCGGGGAGCTGTTTTTT.

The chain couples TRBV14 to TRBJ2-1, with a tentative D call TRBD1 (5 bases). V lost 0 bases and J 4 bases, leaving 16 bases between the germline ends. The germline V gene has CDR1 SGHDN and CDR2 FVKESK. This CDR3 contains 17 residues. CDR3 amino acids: CASSQEKGLTVYNEQFF. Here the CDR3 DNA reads TGTGCCAGCAGCCAAGAAAAGGGGTTGACGGTGTACAATGAGCAGTTCTTC.

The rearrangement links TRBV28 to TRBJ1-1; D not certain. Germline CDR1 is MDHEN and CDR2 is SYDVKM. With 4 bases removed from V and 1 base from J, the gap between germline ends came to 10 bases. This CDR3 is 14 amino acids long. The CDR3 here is CASSSGGGNTEAFF. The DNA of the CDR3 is TGTGCCAGCAGTTCGGGCGGAGGGAACACTGAAGCTTTCTTT. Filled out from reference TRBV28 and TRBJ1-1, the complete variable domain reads DVKVTQSSRYLVKRTGEKVFLECVQDMDHENMFWYRQDPGLGLRLIYFSYDVKMKEKGDIPEGYSVSREKKERFSLILESASTNQTSMYLCASSSGGGNTEAFFGQGTRLTVV.

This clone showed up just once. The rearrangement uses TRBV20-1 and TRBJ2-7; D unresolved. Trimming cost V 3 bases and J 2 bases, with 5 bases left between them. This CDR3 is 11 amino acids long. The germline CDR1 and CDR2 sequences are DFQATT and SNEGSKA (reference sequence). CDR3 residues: CSASKPYEQYF. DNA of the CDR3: TGCAGTGCTAGTAAACCCTACGAGCAGTACTTC.

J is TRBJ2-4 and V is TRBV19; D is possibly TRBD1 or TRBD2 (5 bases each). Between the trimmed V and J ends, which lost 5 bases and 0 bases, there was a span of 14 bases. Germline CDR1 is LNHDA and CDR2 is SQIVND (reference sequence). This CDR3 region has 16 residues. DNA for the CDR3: TGTGCCAGTAGTGCAGGGACGGTTCTAGCCAAAAACATTCAGTACTTC. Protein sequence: CASSAGTVLAKNIQYF.

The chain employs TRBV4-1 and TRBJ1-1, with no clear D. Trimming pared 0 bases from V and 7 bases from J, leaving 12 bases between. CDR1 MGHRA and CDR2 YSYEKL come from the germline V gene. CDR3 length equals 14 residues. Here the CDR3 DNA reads TGCGCCAGCAGCCAAGATGGTACCCGCGGTGAAGCTTTCTTT. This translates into CASSQDGTRGEAFF.

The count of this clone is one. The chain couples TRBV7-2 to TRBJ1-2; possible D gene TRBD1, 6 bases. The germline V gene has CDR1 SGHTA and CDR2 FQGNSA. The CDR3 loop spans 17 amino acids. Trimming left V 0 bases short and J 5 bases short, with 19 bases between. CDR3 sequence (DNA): TGTGCCAGCAGCTTAGCGCTTAGGGTTTCGGGGACATATGGCTACACCTTC. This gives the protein CASSLALRVSGTYGYTF.

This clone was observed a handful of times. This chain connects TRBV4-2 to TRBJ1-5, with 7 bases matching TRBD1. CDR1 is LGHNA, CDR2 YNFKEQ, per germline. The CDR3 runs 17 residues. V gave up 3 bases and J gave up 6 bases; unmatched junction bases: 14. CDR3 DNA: TGTGCCAGCAGCCATGGCAACGAGGGGGCGCAGGTTCAGCCCCAGCATTTT. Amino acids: CASSHGNEGAQVQPQHF.

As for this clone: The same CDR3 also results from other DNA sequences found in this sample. The CDR3 here is CASSLGLAGSTDTQYF. The CDR3 bases are TGCGCCAGCAGCCTGGGACTAGCGGGCAGCACAGATACGCAGTATTTT. The J gene is TRBJ2-3, the V gene TRBV5-1; TRBD2 matches at 12 bases. The V and J ends lost 4 bases and 0 bases, in that order; junction bases with no gene match: 3. Germline CDR1 and CDR2: SGHRS and YFSETQ. This CDR3 spans 16 amino acids.

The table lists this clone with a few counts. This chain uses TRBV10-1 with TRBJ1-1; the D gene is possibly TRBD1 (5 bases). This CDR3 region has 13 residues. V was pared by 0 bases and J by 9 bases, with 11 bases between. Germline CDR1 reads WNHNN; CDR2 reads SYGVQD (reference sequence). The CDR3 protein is CASSESVLGQAFF. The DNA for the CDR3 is TGCGCCAGCAGTGAGTCCGTGTTGGGGCAAGCTTTCTTT.